Presented here are 28 T cell receptor beta chains from one specimen sequenced in a study of siplizumab effects on memory and regulatory T cells. Sequencing was performed with immunoSEQ multiplex PCR; in TCRdb, only in-frame clones are kept and a portion is missing. The sample includes more than 75,000 clones, around 97% of them seen just once. The sample taken for sequencing was naive CD4+ T cells sorted from blood. These receptors all come from a human donor in good health.

The chain uses TRBV6-5 and TRBJ2-1, with TRBD2 matching 9 bases. Looked up from germline, CDR1 is MNHEY and CDR2 is SVGAGI. After removal of 10 bases from V and 5 bases from J, the junction contained 12 bases not matched to a gene. The length of the CDR3 is 15 residues. CDR3 in amino acids: CATSPGLATNNEQFF. The CDR3 DNA follows: TGTGCCACCTCCCCCGGACTAGCGACAAACAATGAGCAGTTCTTC.

The V gene is TRBV29-1, the J gene TRBJ1-1; no clear D. The V and J ends lost 6 bases and 0 bases respectively, with 11 bases between them. CDR1 and CDR2 (germline): SQVTM, ANQGSEA. The CDR3 is made up of 13 amino acids. This chain's CDR3 is CSVGVTLNTEAFF. CDR3 DNA: TGCAGCGTCGGAGTTACATTGAACACTGAAGCTTTCTTT.

The chain joins TRBV30 to TRBJ2-2, with 8 bases fitting TRBD1. The J segment lost 5 bases and the V segment lost 1 base, leaving 6 bases of the junction unmatched. The length of the CDR3 is 15 residues. Germline V gene lookup returns CDR1 GTSNPN and CDR2 SVGIG (reference sequence). The CDR3 sequence is CAWSGGTGGTGELFF. As DNA, the CDR3 is TGTGCCTGGAGTGGGGGGACAGGAGGGACCGGGGAGCTGTTTTTT.

The rearrangement links TRBV19 to TRBJ1-2; 10 nucleotides agree with TRBD1. The ends lost 3 bases at V and 8 bases at J; junction bases unmatched: 3. Germline V CDR1 and CDR2: LNHDA, SQIVND (reference sequence). CDR3 size: 13 residues. The CDR3 loop is CASSMDRGGGYTF. For the CDR3, the DNA is TGTGCCAGTAGTATGGACAGGGGGGGAGGCTACACCTTC.

This clone was observed once. This chain links TRBV27 with TRBJ1-1; tentative D call: TRBD1 (6 bases). CDR3 size: 15 residues. Trimming took off 0 bases at V and 1 base at J, with 9 bases between the two ends. Germline CDR1 reads MNHEY; CDR2 reads SMNVEV (reference sequence). The CDR3 sequence: CASSLSADRNTEAFF. The CDR3 DNA reads TGTGCCAGCAGTTTATCGGCGGACAGGAACACTGAAGCTTTCTTT.

The V and J genes are TRBV7-2 and TRBJ2-2; 7 bases fit TRBD1. This CDR3 region has 16 residues. Trimming took 5 bases from V and 1 from J; bases not matched to a gene: 7. The germline gives CDR1 SGHTA, CDR2 FQGNSA. This CDR3 reads CASSHLTGLNTGELFF. The DNA of the CDR3 is TGTGCCAGCAGCCACCTGACAGGGTTGAACACCGGGGAGCTGTTTTTT. Based on the CDR3 plus reference TRBV7-2 and TRBJ2-2, the full variable domain is GAGVSQSPSNKVTEKGKDVELRCDPISGHTALYWYRQSLGQGLEFLIYFQGNSAPDKSGLPSDRFSAERTGGSVSTLTIQRTQQEDSAVYLCASSHLTGLNTGELFFGEGSRLTVL.

This clone was counted once. The rearrangement links TRBV7-6 to TRBJ2-5, with D unresolved. V lost 5 bases, J lost 3 bases, and 10 bases lay in between. The CDR3 sequence is 13 residues long. Germline V gene sequence: CDR1 SGHVS, CDR2 FNYEAQ. The CDR3, as DNA: TGTGCCAGCAGCCACAATTATGAAGAGACCCAGTACTTC. Translated, it gives CASSHNYEETQYF.

The V call is TRBV19, the J call TRBJ2-6; D possibly corresponds to TRBD2 (6 bases). The CDR3 runs to 16 residues. Germline V gene lookup returns CDR1 LNHDA and CDR2 SQIVND (reference sequence). Trimming took off 10 bases at V and 0 bases at J, with 16 bases between the two ends. The CDR3 DNA sequence: TGTGCCAATTCAGTTCAGGACTACTCTGGGGCCAACGTCCTGACTTTC. This sequence encodes CANSVQDYSGANVLTF. Drawing the rest from reference TRBV19 and TRBJ2-6, the complete variable domain is DGGITQSPKYLFRKEGQNVTLSCEQNLNHDAMYWYRQDPGQGLRLIYYSQIVNDFQKGDIAEGYSVSREKKESFPLTVTSAQKNPTAFYLCANSVQDYSGANVLTFGAGSRLTVL.

V is TRBV6-5 and J is TRBJ2-1; 7 nucleotides align to TRBD1. Per the germline V gene, CDR1 is MNHEY and CDR2 is SVGAGI. CDR3 size: 15 residues. The J segment lost 5 bases and the V segment lost 0 bases, leaving 4 bases of the junction unmatched. The CDR3 loop is CASSYSGQTNNEQFF. The CDR3 DNA reads TGTGCCAGCAGTTACTCGGGACAGACGAACAATGAGCAGTTCTTC.

The V call is TRBV18, the J call TRBJ2-7; 11 bases are a match to TRBD1. CDR1 is KGHSH and CDR2 is LQKENI in the germline V gene. The CDR3 spans 15 residues. With V trimmed by 4 bases and J by 4 bases, 6 bases remained unmatched. The CDR3 nucleotides are TGTGCCAGCTCACAAGGGACAGGGGGTATGTACGAGCAGTACTTC. The encoded protein is CASSQGTGGMYEQYF.

This clone has just one count. The genes are TRBV6-6 and TRBJ1-3; D gene ambiguous. With 6 bases removed from V and 0 bases from J, the gap between germline ends came to 9 bases. The germline CDR1 and CDR2 sequences are MNHNY and SVGAGI (reference sequence). The CDR3 is 14 amino acids. CDR3 bases: TGTGCCAGCAGAAGGGAAAGCTCTGGAAACACCATATATTTT. Translation gives CASRRESSGNTIYF.

The chain is built from TRBV4-1 and TRBJ2-3, with D unresolved. V gave up 4 bases and J gave up 6 bases, with 5 bases separating them. CDR1 is MGHRA and CDR2 is YSYEKL in the germline V gene. The CDR3 has 11 amino acids. This CDR3 is CASSLGDTQYF. The CDR3 DNA reads TGCGCCAGCAGCCTTGGGGATACGCAGTATTTT.

This sequence joins TRBV18 and TRBJ1-1, with 11 bases matching TRBD1. The junction had 10 bases not matched to a gene; V was cut back by 2 bases and J by 11 bases. CDR1 KGHSH and CDR2 LQKENI come from the germline V gene. The CDR3 consists of 15 residues. DNA for the CDR3: TGTGCCAGCTCACCAAGGGACAGGGGGGAGATGTTTGCTTTCTTT. It is translated as CASSPRDRGEMFAFF.

This chain connects TRBV12-5 to TRBJ2-1, with TRBD1 matching over 10 bases. The V and J ends lost 1 base and 0 bases, in that order; junction bases with no gene match: 0. The V gene's germline CDR1 is LGHNT and CDR2 FRNRAP. This CDR3 spans 16 amino acids. The CDR3 coding sequence is TGTGCTAGTGGTTTGGGACAGGGGGCCTCCTACAATGAGCAGTTCTTC. Amino acid sequence: CASGLGQGASYNEQFF.

This clone was observed once. The V and J genes are TRBV7-2 and TRBJ2-1, with 8 bases aligning to TRBD1. Germline loops: CDR1 SGHTA, CDR2 FQGNSA. The V segment lost 0 bases and the J segment 6 bases; nucleotides outside the gene matches: 4. CDR3 length equals 15 residues. Here the CDR3 reads CASSLAWTGINEQFF. The DNA for the CDR3 is TGTGCCAGCAGCTTAGCGTGGACAGGGATCAATGAGCAGTTCTTC.

V usage is TRBV30 and J usage is TRBJ1-1; perhaps TRBD1 as D (5 bases). The CDR3 sequence is 16 residues long. V was shortened by 2 bases and J by 4 bases, with 20 bases between the two germline ends. Germline V CDR1 and CDR2: GTSNPN, SVGIG (reference sequence). The CDR3 DNA reads TGTGCCTGGAGTCCCCTTTCAGGGAGGGAGGGCACTGAAGCTTTCTTT. Translating gives CAWSPLSGREGTEAFF.

The chain employs TRBV7-3 and TRBJ2-5; perhaps TRBD2 as D (7 bases). Trimming removed 1 base at V and 3 bases at J, with 24 bases between. This CDR3 is built from 19 residues. Germline V gives CDR1 SGHTA, CDR2 FQGTGA. CDR3 region: CASSLKGEGRGLRKETQYF. The DNA of the CDR3 is TGTGCCAGCAGCTTAAAAGGGGAGGGGCGGGGGCTGCGGAAAGAGACCCAGTACTTC.

The chain couples TRBV27 to TRBJ2-6, with D perhaps TRBD1 (6 bases). The CDR3 extends over 15 amino acids. Trimming removed 4 bases at V and 2 bases at J, with 9 bases between. The germline V gene encodes CDR1 MNHEY and CDR2 SMNVEV (reference sequence). The CDR3 DNA reads TGTGCCAGCAGTTCGACAGGCGCTGGGGCCAACGTCCTGACTTTC. Translation gives CASSSTGAGANVLTF.

The DNA of the CDR3 is TGTGCCAGCAGGCCTAGCGGGGGCTCCTACAATGAGCAGTTCTTC. The encoded protein is CASRPSGGSYNEQFF. The genes are TRBV6-5 and TRBJ2-1; TRBD2 aligns across 10 bases. J lost 0 bases, V lost 6 bases, and 2 bases had no gene match. CDR1 is MNHEY, CDR2 SVGAGI, per germline. There are 15 residues in the CDR3.

This chain joins TRBV6-4 and TRBJ2-2, with TRBD2 matching 8 bases. Germline loops: CDR1 MRHNA, CDR2 SNTAGT. Trimming cost V 9 bases and J 4 bases; bases outside gene matches: 4. The CDR3 covers 13 residues. Written as DNA, the CDR3 is TGTGCCAGTACTGCGGGGGGCACCGGGGAGCTGTTTTTT. This codes for CASTAGGTGELFF.

V usage is TRBV10-3 and J usage is TRBJ2-3; D may match TRBD1 or TRBD2 (5 bases each). Per the germline V gene, CDR1 is ENHRY and CDR2 is SYGVKD. Trimming left V 3 bases short and J 6 bases short, with 13 bases between. The CDR3 consists of 14 residues. DNA of the CDR3: TGTGCCATCAGTGACATGGGAGCAGGGGATACGCAGTATTTT. Protein: CAISDMGAGDTQYF.

The V and J genes are TRBV11-2 and TRBJ1-2; TRBD1 agrees at 10 bases. Germline-derived CDR1 and CDR2 are SGHAT and FQNNGV. Trimming removed 4 bases from V and 4 bases from J; junction bases left unmatched: 9. The CDR3 consists of 16 residues. CDR3 sequence reads: CASSSTGTGVGYGYTF. The CDR3 region has the DNA TGTGCCAGCAGCTCCACCGGGACAGGGGTTGGCTATGGCTACACCTTC. The full variable domain, with the rest looked up from reference TRBV11-2 and TRBJ1-2, is EAGVAQSPRYKIIEKRQSVAFWCNPISGHATLYWYQQILGQGPKLLIQFQNNGVVDDSQLPKDRFSAERLKGVDSTLKIQPAKLEDSAVYLCASSSTGTGVGYGYTFGSGTRLTVV.

Here the CDR3 DNA reads TGTGCCAGCAGCCATCCGGTTAGGAACACTGAAGCTTTCTTT. Encoded protein: CASSHPVRNTEAFF. The rearrangement links TRBV7-8 to TRBJ1-1; no clear D gene. Germline V gene data show CDR1 as SGHVS and CDR2 as FQNEAQ. Trimming removed 5 bases at V and 1 base at J, with 11 bases between. The CDR3 runs to 14 residues.

The chain couples TRBV10-3 to TRBJ2-3, with a weak D call TRBD1 (6 bases). Per germline, CDR1 ENHRY and CDR2 SYGVKD. This CDR3 comprises 13 residues. Trimming left V 6 bases short and J 0 bases short, with 7 bases between. CDR3 residues: CAIRDSSTDTQYF. The CDR3 DNA follows: TGTGCCATCAGGGACAGTAGCACAGATACGCAGTATTTT.

V gene TRBV10-3 combines with J gene TRBJ2-3; weak D call: TRBD1 (6 bases). V lost 4 bases and J lost 5, with 19 bases in between. From germline, CDR1 is ENHRY and CDR2 SYGVKD. The CDR3 is 16 amino acids. CDR3 amino acids: CAISGQAGGYGDTQYF. The CDR3 region has the DNA TGTGCCATCAGTGGACAGGCTGGGGGCTATGGAGATACGCAGTATTTT.

This clone was seen a handful of times. V and J are TRBV11-2 and TRBJ1-5; D not resolved. CDR3 length equals 10 residues. Per the germline V gene, CDR1 is SGHAT and CDR2 is FQNNGV. Trimming removed 6 bases from V and 13 bases from J, with 10 bases in between. The CDR3: CASRQNKQHF. The CDR3 DNA is TGTGCCAGCAGACAAAATAAACAGCATTTT.

The genes are TRBV2 and TRBJ1-6; D possibly corresponds to TRBD1 (6 bases). The CDR3 contains 16 residues. Germline V gene data show CDR1 as SNHLY and CDR2 as FYNNEI. Trimming took off 7 bases at V and 6 bases at J, with 19 bases between the two ends. The CDR3 region is CASTEGGMVLNSPLHF. CDR3 coding DNA: TGTGCCAGCACCGAAGGGGGAATGGTTCTTAATTCACCCCTCCACTTT.

The genes are TRBV9 and TRBJ2-5; D is possibly TRBD1 or TRBD2 (5 bases each). The CDR3 is 14 amino acids. Trimming pared 3 bases from V and 2 bases from J, leaving 11 bases between. Germline assignment: CDR1 SGDLS and CDR2 YYNGEE. In nucleotides, the CDR3 is TGTGCCAGCAGCGCCCCGGGGCTTCAAGAGACCCAGTACTTC. This translates into CASSAPGLQETQYF.